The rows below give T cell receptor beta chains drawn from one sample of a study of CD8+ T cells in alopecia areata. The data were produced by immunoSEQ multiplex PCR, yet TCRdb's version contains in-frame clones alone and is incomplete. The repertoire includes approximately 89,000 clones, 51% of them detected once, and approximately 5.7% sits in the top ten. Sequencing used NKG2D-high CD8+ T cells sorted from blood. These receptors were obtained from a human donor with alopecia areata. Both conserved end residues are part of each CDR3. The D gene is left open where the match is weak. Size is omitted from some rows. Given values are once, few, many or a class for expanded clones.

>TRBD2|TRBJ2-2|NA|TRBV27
CASSLFSGSTGELFF
TGTGCCAGCAGTTTATTCAGCGGGAGCACCGGGGAGCTGTTTTTT
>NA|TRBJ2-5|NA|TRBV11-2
CASSFGSTQYF
TGTGCCAGCAGCTTCGGTTCGACCCAGTACTTC
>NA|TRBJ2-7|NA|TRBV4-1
CASSQDITGTLAYEQYF
TGCGCCAGCAGCCAAGATATCACCGGGACTCTTGCGTACGAGCAGTACTTC
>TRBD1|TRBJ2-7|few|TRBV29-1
CSVEDGDRPYEQYF
TGCAGCGTTGAAGACGGGGACAGACCCTACGAGCAGTACTTC
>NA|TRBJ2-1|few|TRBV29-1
CSEMDGGNNEQFF
TGCAGCGAGATGGACGGGGGTAATAATGAGCAGTTCTTC
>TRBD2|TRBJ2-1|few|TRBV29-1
CSVDGGRGYNEQFF
TGCAGCGTTGACGGCGGGAGGGGATACAATGAGCAGTTCTTC
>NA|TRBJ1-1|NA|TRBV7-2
CASSLVSLNTEAFF
TGTGCCAGCAGCTTAGTATCGCTGAACACTGAAGCTTTCTTT
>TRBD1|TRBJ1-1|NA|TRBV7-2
CASSPQAGQGVNTEAFF
TGTGCCAGCAGCCCCCAAGCGGGACAGGGCGTGAACACTGAAGCTTTCTTT
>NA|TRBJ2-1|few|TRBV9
CASSVSNEQFF
TGTGCCAGCAGCGTATCGAATGAGCAGTTCTTC
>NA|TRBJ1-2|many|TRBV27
CASSYKWNYGYTF
TGTGCCAGCAGTTATAAGTGGAACTATGGCTACACCTTC
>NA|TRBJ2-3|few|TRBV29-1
CSVEDGEGLGRTDTQYF
TGCAGCGTTGAAGATGGGGAAGGGCTAGGTCGAACAGATACGCAGTATTTT
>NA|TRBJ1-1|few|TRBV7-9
CASSRDGGKEAFF
TGTGCCAGCAGCCGAGATGGCGGGAAAGAAGCTTTCTTT
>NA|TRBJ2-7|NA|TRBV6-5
CASRPGLYYEQYF
TGTGCCAGCCGCCCGGGACTCTACTACGAGCAGTACTTC
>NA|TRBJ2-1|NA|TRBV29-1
CSVESGYNEQFF
TGCAGCGTTGAAAGCGGATACAATGAGCAGTTCTTC
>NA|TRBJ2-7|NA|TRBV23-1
CASSPPGRSNYEQYF
TGCGCCAGCAGTCCCCCGGGACGCAGTAACTACGAGCAGTACTTC
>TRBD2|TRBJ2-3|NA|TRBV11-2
CASSFSSGGGTDTQYF
TGTGCCAGCAGCTTTTCTAGCGGGGGAGGGACAGATACGCAGTATTTT
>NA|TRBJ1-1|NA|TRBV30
CAWSNTMGAWTEAFF
TGTGCCTGGAGTAACACCATGGGGGCATGGACTGAAGCTTTCTTT
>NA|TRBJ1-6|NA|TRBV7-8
CASSLAHRVPYSPLHF
TGTGCCAGCAGCTTAGCACACAGGGTTCCGTATTCACCCCTCCACTTT
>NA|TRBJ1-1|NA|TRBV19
CASSMYLDTEAFF
TGTGCCAGTAGTATGTATCTCGACACTGAAGCTTTCTTT
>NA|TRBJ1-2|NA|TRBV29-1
CSVRGDYGYTF
TGCAGCGTTCGGGGCGACTATGGCTACACCTTC
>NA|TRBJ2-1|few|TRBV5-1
CATNALGPGSSNEQFF
TGCGCCACAAACGCACTAGGGCCAGGGTCAAGCAATGAGCAGTTCTTC
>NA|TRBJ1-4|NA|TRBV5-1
CASSPGPEVVEKLFF
TGCGCCAGCAGCCCCGGGCCCGAAGTGGTGGAAAAACTGTTTTTT
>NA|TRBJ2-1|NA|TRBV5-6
CASSRPGRRPEQFF
TGTGCCAGCAGTAGGCCGGGACGGCGTCCTGAGCAGTTCTTC
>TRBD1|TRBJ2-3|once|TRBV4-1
CASSLDPGQGTDTQYF
TGCGCCAGCAGCCTAGACCCGGGACAGGGCACAGATACGCAGTATTTT
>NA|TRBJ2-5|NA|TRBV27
CASSYREGTQYF
TGTGCCAGCAGCTACAGGGAGGGGACCCAGTACTTC
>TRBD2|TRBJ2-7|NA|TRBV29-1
CSVETSESSYEQYF
TGCAGCGTTGAGACTAGCGAAAGCTCCTACGAGCAGTACTTC
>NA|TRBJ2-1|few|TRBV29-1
CSVEAPLITNEQFF
TGCAGCGTTGAGGCGCCACTAATAACCAATGAGCAGTTCTTC
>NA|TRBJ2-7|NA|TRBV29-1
CSVELTRQQPPPYEQYF
TGCAGCGTTGAGCTTACCCGCCAACAACCACCCCCTTACGAGCAGTACTTC
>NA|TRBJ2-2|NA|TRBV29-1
CSVDSPTGELFF
TGCAGCGTCGACAGCCCCACCGGGGAGCTGTTTTTT
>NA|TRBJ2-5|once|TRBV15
CATSSKHLGWETQYF
TGTGCCACCAGCAGCAAACATCTAGGCTGGGAGACCCAGTACTTC
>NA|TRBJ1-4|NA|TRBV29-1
CSVVIRGLPEKLFF
TGCAGCGTTGTTATTCGGGGGCTTCCTGAAAAACTGTTTTTT
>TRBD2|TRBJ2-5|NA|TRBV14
CASSQAWQGGLETQYF
TGTGCCAGCAGCCAAGCTTGGCAGGGAGGGTTGGAGACCCAGTACTTC
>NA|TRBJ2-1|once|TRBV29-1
CSGGVDSDEQFF
TGCAGCGGGGGGGTCGATTCGGATGAGCAGTTCTTC
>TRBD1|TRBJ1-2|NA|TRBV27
CASRPGGDYGYTF
TGTGCCAGCCGGCCAGGGGGCGACTATGGCTACACCTTC
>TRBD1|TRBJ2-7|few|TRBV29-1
CSVEDPGGSSYEQYF
TGCAGCGTTGAAGATCCAGGGGGTAGCTCCTACGAGCAGTACTTC
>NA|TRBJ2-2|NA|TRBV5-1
CASSLETNTGELFF
TGCGCCAGCAGCTTGGAAACGAACACCGGGGAGCTGTTTTTT
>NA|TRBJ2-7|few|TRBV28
CASSSPLAGHEQYF
TGTGCCAGCAGTTCGCCGCTGGCGGGCCACGAGCAGTACTTC
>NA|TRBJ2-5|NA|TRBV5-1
CASSPHMGEETQYF
TGCGCCAGCAGCCCCCACATGGGAGAAGAGACCCAGTACTTC
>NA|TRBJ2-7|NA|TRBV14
CASSQAAARTWYEQYF
TGTGCCAGCAGCCAAGCCGCGGCTAGGACGTGGTACGAGCAGTACTTC
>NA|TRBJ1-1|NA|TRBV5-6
CASSLGPEAFF
TGTGCCAGCAGCTTGGGGCCTGAAGCTTTCTTT
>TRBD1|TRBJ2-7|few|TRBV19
CASSDRDRGTHEQYF
TGTGCCAGTAGTGACCGGGACAGGGGGACCCACGAGCAGTACTTC
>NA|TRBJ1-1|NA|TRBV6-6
CATSLGGTEAFF
TGTGCCACATCGCTTGGGGGCACTGAAGCTTTCTTT
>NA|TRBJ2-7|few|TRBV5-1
CASSFGGADEQYF
TGCGCCAGCAGCTTTGGAGGGGCGGACGAGCAGTACTTC
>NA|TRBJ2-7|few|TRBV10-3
CAISDRDSSYEQYF
TGTGCCATCAGTGATAGGGACTCTTCCTACGAGCAGTACTTC
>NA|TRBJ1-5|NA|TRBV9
CASSVDGQAARPQHF
TGTGCCAGCAGCGTAGACGGTCAGGCTGCCCGGCCCCAGCATTTT